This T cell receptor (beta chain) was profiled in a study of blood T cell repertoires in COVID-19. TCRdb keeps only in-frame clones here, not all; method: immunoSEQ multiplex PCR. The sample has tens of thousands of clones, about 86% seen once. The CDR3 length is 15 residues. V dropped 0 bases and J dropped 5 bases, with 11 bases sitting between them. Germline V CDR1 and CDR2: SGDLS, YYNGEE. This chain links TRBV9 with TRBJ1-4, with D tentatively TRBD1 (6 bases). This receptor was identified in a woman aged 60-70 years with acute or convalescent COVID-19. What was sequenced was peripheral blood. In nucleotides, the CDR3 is TGTGCCAGCAGCGTAGAAGGACAGCGAAATGAAAAACTGTTTTTT. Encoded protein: CASSVEGQRNEKLFF.